This T cell receptor (beta chain) was identified during a study of blood T cell repertoires in COVID-19. Study as a whole: Samples taken during acute and convalescent COVID-19 were collected in the United States, Italy and Spain. From T cells, B-cell-depleted T cells, or PBMCs came the material, which was cDNA or gDNA.

J was trimmed by 3 bases and V by 6 bases; bases with no gene match: 19. Germline V gene lookup returns CDR1 SEHNR and CDR2 FQNEAQ (reference sequence). CDR3 length equals 18 residues. Seattle enrolled patients during active infection and tracked them longitudinally. Sequencing was performed with immunoSEQ multiplex PCR; in TCRdb, only in-frame clones are kept and a portion is missing. In the table there are fewer than 250,000 clones, 90% of which are singletons. The chain carries TRBV7-9 and TRBJ1-2; 7 positions agree with TRBD1. The receptor was isolated from a man aged 25-45 years with COVID-19, enrolled during active disease. Sequencing was done on a sample of peripheral blood. DNA of the CDR3: TGTGCCAGCAGTTTAACTAACAGGGGTCCATCAGTCGACTATGGCTACACCTTC. This gives the protein CASSLTNRGPSVDYGYTF.